A selection of T cell receptor beta chains follows, all from one sample in a study of blood T cells in healthy people across ages. TCRdb itself ran the 5' RACE reads through MiXCR, one entry per CDR3 protein. The sample lists approximately 800,000 distinct CDR3 sequences; roughly 35% were seen once. The sequenced sample consisted of blood. The origin of the receptors is a man younger than 35 in good health. Each CDR3 is given without its conserved first and last residue. A D gene is named only where the DNA matches it firmly.

d_gene,len,v_gene,j_gene,CDR3aa
TRBD2,15,TRBV5-1,TRBJ2-3,ASSLGLAGGFTDTQY
TRBD1,15,TRBV4-3,TRBJ2-7,ASSQDWDRSVHNEQY
TRBD2,15,TRBV20-1,TRBJ2-1,SANSLKPGLSYNEQF
-,12,TRBV12-3/TRBV12-4,TRBJ2-7,ASSLSGPMGEQY
TRBD2,15,TRBV20-1,TRBJ2-3,SARSASGGKSTDTQY
-,13,TRBV12-3/TRBV12-4,TRBJ2-5,ASTIGEGIRETQY
-,15,TRBV4-3,TRBJ2-7,ASSQDYDSTGPYEQY
-,13,TRBV20-1,TRBJ1-2,SARDPKGGPIGYT
-,12,TRBV20-1,-,SAHAGSFGYEQY
-,12,TRBV20-1,TRBJ2-7,SARAPGLSYEQY
-,13,TRBV13,TRBJ2-1,ASSLGSRGSREQF
-,11,TRBV29-1,TRBJ1-1,SVSADIYTEAF
-,10,TRBV7-9,TRBJ1-1,ASSFTTTEAF
-,12,TRBV5-1,TRBJ2-7,ASSSRAQTYEQY
-,10,TRBV20-1,TRBJ1-2,SAPGFYNGYT
-,11,TRBV20-1,TRBJ1-5,SAIPAGNQPQH
TRBD2,17,TRBV9,TRBJ2-5,ASSMNGLAGGNPRETQY
-,13,TRBV5-1,TRBJ1-3,ASSLTGQDGNTIY
TRBD2,14,TRBV20-1,TRBJ2-1,SAWRRGAPLYNEQF
-,14,TRBV9,TRBJ2-5,ASSVGTSTGQETQY
TRBD1,12,TRBV4-1,TRBJ1-4,ASSQSGGGEKLF
-,12,TRBV20-1,-,SASSAASYNEQY
-,13,TRBV4-3,TRBJ2-1,ASSRSTPGVNEQF
TRBD1,14,TRBV7-9,TRBJ1-4,ASSLWKGARNEKLF
TRBD1,13,TRBV7-2,TRBJ2-7,ASSLASTGTYEQY
-,11,TRBV20-1,TRBJ2-7,SARVYGRDEQY
-,14,TRBV15,TRBJ2-7,ATSRDTNRVGYEQY
-,11,TRBV3-1,TRBJ2-3,ASSTHSTDTQY
-,12,TRBV7-9,TRBJ2-5,ASSLKDRQETQY
-,11,TRBV5-6,TRBJ2-7,ASSSGPGYEQY
-,12,TRBV4-3,TRBJ2-7,ASSQDTRVYEQY
TRBD1,13,TRBV12-3/TRBV12-4,-,ASRRRGWQKETQY
TRBD1,13,TRBV12-3/TRBV12-4,TRBJ2-7,ASSQGTGGVGEQY
-,14,TRBV28,TRBJ2-3,ASSLFGTESTDTQY
TRBD2,13,TRBV5-6,-,ASSLLVGGTYEQY